The 18 T cell receptor beta chains listed next were all sequenced from one sample in a study of vaccination and CD4 T cells after COVID-19. The treatment here: roughly 11-day PBMC culture with coronavirus spike peptide pools or control peptides (ViraFEST assay). No antigen has been identified for these receptors. Cultured CD4+ T cell DNA was sequenced using the Oncomine TCR Beta short-read assay. TCRdb fed the PCR reads into MiXCR, producing one record per CDR3 protein. The repertoire consists of about 16,000 distinct CDR3 sequences, with 60% to 80% occurring once and the leading ten covering 9.5% to 15%. The material sequenced was CD4+ T cells from blood, cultured in vitro. These receptors originate from a human donor who had recovered from COVID-19.

The rearrangement links TRBV20-1 to TRBJ1-1; 7 nucleotides match TRBD1. CDR1 is DFQATT and CDR2 is SNEGSKA in the germline V gene (reference sequence). The CDR3 has 12 residues. The DNA for the CDR3 is TGCAGCCGGAGGACAGGGAACACTGAAGCTTTCTTT. Its protein product is CSRRTGNTEAFF.

CDR3 residues: CASSLEGGRGQETQYF. The CDR3 DNA is TGCGCCAGCAGCTTGGAAGGTGGAAGGGGACAAGAGACCCAGTACTTC. The gene calls are TRBV5-1 and TRBJ2-5; maybe TRBD1 (5 bases). V lost 0 bases and J 2 bases, leaving 14 bases between the germline ends. The CDR3 has 16 residues. CDR1 is SGHRS and CDR2 is YFSETQ in the germline V gene.

The chain joins TRBV2 to TRBJ2-1; D unresolved. The CDR3 is 14 amino acids. V dropped 5 bases and J dropped 2 bases, with 10 bases sitting between them. Germline CDR1 is SNHLY and CDR2 is FYNNEI. The CDR3 nucleotides read TGTGCCAGCAGTATTGCATTTCCCTACAATGAGCAGTTCTTC. Translated, it gives CASSIAFPYNEQFF.

The chain links TRBV2 to TRBJ1-4; possible D gene TRBD1, 5 bases. The germline gives CDR1 SNHLY, CDR2 FYNNEI. The V and J ends lost 7 bases and 4 bases respectively, with 10 bases between them. The CDR3 totals 13 residues. This CDR3 reads CASKGRINEKLFF. The CDR3 bases are TGTGCCAGCAAGGGACGGATTAATGAAAAACTGTTTTTT.

This clonotype was counted only a few times. The DNA for the CDR3 is TGCAGTGCTAGAGGGTTCCGACTAGCGGAAGGGGCCTATGAGCAGTTCTTC. This sequence encodes CSARGFRLAEGAYEQFF. The rearrangement links TRBV20-1 to TRBJ2-1, with 9 nucleotides matching TRBD2. Germline loops: CDR1 DFQATT, CDR2 SNEGSKA (reference sequence). This CDR3 region has 17 residues. The V gene end was trimmed by 1 base and the J gene end by 8 bases; junction bases not matched to a gene: 15.

The chain joins TRBV10-1 to TRBJ2-3; D is perhaps TRBD1 or TRBD2 (6 bases each). This CDR3 spans 16 amino acids. From germline, CDR1 is WNHNN and CDR2 SYGVQD (reference sequence). Trimming took off 0 bases at V and 2 bases at J, with 12 bases between the two ends. CDR3 in amino acids: CASSESRRGSTDTQYF. The DNA of the CDR3 is TGCGCCAGCAGTGAGTCCCGGAGGGGGTCCACAGATACGCAGTATTTT.

This rearrangement joins TRBV4-3 to TRBJ1-6, with 7 bases fitting TRBD1. This CDR3 has 15 residues. Germline loops: CDR1 LGHNA, CDR2 YSLEER. The junction had 6 bases not matched to a gene; V was cut back by 3 bases and J by 7 bases. The CDR3 DNA reads TGCGCCAGCAGCCATGGACAGGCCACCAATTCACCCCTCCACTTT. As protein: CASSHGQATNSPLHF.

This chain connects TRBV28 to TRBJ2-1, with 9 bases identical to TRBD2. Germline CDR1 reads MDHEN; CDR2 reads SYDVKM. This CDR3 has 14 amino acids. V shed 10 bases, J shed 6 bases, and the junction held 10 bases outside the gene matches. DNA for the CDR3: TGTGCCATCCATGAGGCGGGGGGGCCCAATGAGCAGTTCTTC. Translation: CAIHEAGGPNEQFF. The variable domain in full, completed from reference TRBV28 and TRBJ2-1, reads DVKVTQSSRYLVKRTGEKVFLECVQDMDHENMFWYRQDPGLGLRLIYFSYDVKMKEKGDIPEGYSVSREKKERFSLILESASTNQTSMYLCAIHEAGGPNEQFFGPGTRLTVL.

The V and J genes are TRBV27 and TRBJ1-2; possibly TRBD1 for D (6 bases). V lost 0 bases and J lost 5, with 10 bases in between. Germline V gene data show CDR1 as MNHEY and CDR2 as SMNVEV (reference sequence). The CDR3 sequence is 14 residues long. The CDR3 sequence: CASSLSTGRYGYTF. The CDR3 DNA is TGTGCCAGCAGTTTATCGACAGGTCGATATGGCTACACCTTC.

V usage is TRBV20-1 and J usage is TRBJ1-2, with D tentatively TRBD1 (5 bases). Trimming took off 3 bases at V and 8 bases at J, with 19 bases between the two ends. Germline V gene lookup returns CDR1 DFQATT and CDR2 SNEGSKA (reference sequence). The CDR3 is made up of 14 amino acids. The CDR3 nucleotides read TGCAGTGCTAGTCTCATGGGGCGGGTCCAAGGCTACACCTTC. Protein product: CSASLMGRVQGYTF.

This rearrangement joins TRBV25-1 to TRBJ2-7; D might be TRBD2 (5 bases). Trimming removed 1 base at V and 7 bases at J, with 11 bases between. CDR3 length equals 13 residues. In germline, CDR1 is MGHDK, CDR2 SYGVNS. CDR3 sequence (DNA): TGTGCCAGCAGTGAATTTGGGGAGTCTGAGCAGTACTTC. Its protein product is CASSEFGESEQYF.

This clonotype has only a few counts. The rearrangement uses TRBV20-1 and TRBJ1-4; D is ambiguous. The germline gives CDR1 DFQATT, CDR2 SNEGSKA (reference sequence). V was trimmed by 3 bases and J by 0 bases, leaving 8 bases between them. The CDR3 covers 14 residues. In DNA form, the CDR3 reads TGCAGTGCTAGGGATGGACCAACTAATGAAAAACTGTTTTTT. Its protein is CSARDGPTNEKLFF.

The gene calls are TRBV20-1 and TRBJ2-5; unclear D gene. V dropped 5 bases and J dropped 1 base, with 8 bases sitting between them. The CDR3 sequence is 12 residues long. CDR1 and CDR2 from the germline V gene are DFQATT and SNEGSKA (reference sequence). The CDR3 region is CSAGVLQETQYF. CDR3 DNA sequence: TGCAGTGCTGGGGTTCTCCAAGAGACCCAGTACTTC.

J is TRBJ1-3 and V is TRBV20-1, with D possibly TRBD1 on 5 matching bases. Looked up from germline, CDR1 is DFQATT and CDR2 is SNEGSKA (reference sequence). The germline V and J ends were trimmed by 2 bases and 8 bases, with 19 bases remaining between them. CDR3 length: 15 amino acids. In DNA form, the CDR3 reads TGCAGTGCTAGAAAAAGGGCACAGGCGCACGACACCATATATTTT. Its translation: CSARKRAQAHDTIYF.

J is TRBJ2-7 and V is TRBV6-5; 8 bases are shared with TRBD1. V shed 2 bases, J shed 2 bases, and the junction held 5 bases outside the gene matches. The CDR3 spans 15 residues. Germline CDR1 and CDR2: MNHEY and SVGAGI. The CDR3 nucleotides read TGTGCCAGCAGTTACGGGACAGGTCCCCCCTACGAGCAGTACTTC. It codes for CASSYGTGPPYEQYF.

This chain links TRBV7-9 with TRBJ2-7, with a possible D match to TRBD1 (8 bases). CDR1 is SEHNR and CDR2 is FQNEAQ in the germline V gene (reference sequence). The V end lost 1 base, the J end lost 6 bases, and 16 bases lay between the germline ends. The CDR3 covers 15 residues. The CDR3 reads CASSLDNRGGSEQYF. The CDR3 region has the DNA TGTGCCAGCAGCTTAGATAACAGGGGGGGAAGCGAGCAGTACTTC.

This clonotype was seen a few times. V is TRBV4-1 and J is TRBJ1-1, with 9 bases lining up with TRBD1. Germline loops: CDR1 MGHRA, CDR2 YSYEKL. Unmatched junction bases numbered 2, after V lost 2 bases and J lost 1 base. This CDR3 spans 15 amino acids. CDR3 protein: CASSQWGQGNTEAFF. The CDR3 nucleotides read TGCGCCAGCAGCCAATGGGGACAGGGGAACACTGAAGCTTTCTTT.

The chain links TRBV20-1 to TRBJ2-7; 11 positions match TRBD2. V lost 5 bases to trimming and J lost 3 bases; unmatched junction nucleotides: 6. CDR1 and CDR2 (germline): DFQATT, SNEGSKA (reference sequence). The CDR3 loop spans 14 amino acids. CDR3 sequence: CSAGGTSGVYEQYF. CDR3 DNA sequence: TGCAGTGCTGGTGGGACTAGCGGTGTCTACGAGCAGTACTTC.